A single T cell receptor beta chain is shown here with its context. Its antigen remains unknown. These data belong to a study of T cell responses to AZD1222 COVID-19 vaccine. Study-level results: Donors in the cohort were predominantly white British and more often female, and clonal diversity was possibly underestimated.

Assay: immunoSEQ multiplex PCR; the TCRdb copy retains only in-frame clones and omits some. The profile covers tens of thousands of clones, with 80% to 90% appearing a single time and 30% to 35% taken by the ten largest. The CDR3 sequence is 17 residues long. Germline loops: CDR1 MNHEY, CDR2 SVGEGT. Trimming cost V 6 bases and J 0 bases, with 18 bases left between them. The V call is TRBV6-2 or TRBV6-3, the J call TRBJ2-4, with D unclear. Sequences were derived from peripheral blood, sampled on day 0 of AZD1222 vaccination. The receptor comes from an adult in good health. CDR3 bases: TGTGCCAGCAGCCCGGATCTGACCGGCGTAGCCAAAAACATTCAGTACTTC. Translating gives CASSPDLTGVAKNIQYF.